Listed below are T cell receptor beta chains from one sample, sequenced in a study of T cell repertoires in cytomegalovirus infection. MiXCR was run by TCRdb on the reads, yielding one entry per CDR3 protein. The sample holds some 800,000 distinct CDR3 sequences, about 28% seen once. The antigens for these receptors are not known. The source was cultured CD8+ T cells from PBMCs, collected from culture after CMV antigen stimulation. The receptors originated from a human donor in good health (CMV status not recorded). Some clones in this sample may be carry-over from other donors' samples. Each CDR3 is given with its conserved first and last residue. The D gene is left open where the match is weak. Only part of the rows carry a size: once, few, many, or a class if the clone is expanded.

DNA	CDR3	size	J	D	V
TGTGCCAGCAGCCCGAGGGGGACAGTAATGAGAGATACGCAGTATTTT	CASSPRGTVMRDTQYF	-	TRBJ2-3	TRBD1	TRBV28
TGTGCCAGCAGTTACTCGAGGACTCGTCTTGAGCGGGAGCTGTTTTTT	CASSYSRTRLERELFF	few	TRBJ2-2	-	TRBV6-2/TRBV6-3
TGTGCCAGCAGTGATTGGAGGACAGCTATCGAAGCTTTCTTT	CASSDWRTAIEAFF	-	TRBJ1-1	-	TRBV2
TGTGCCAGCAGTGAATATATCGGGGAGCTGTTTTTT	CASSEYIGELFF	-	TRBJ2-2	-	TRBV25-1
TGTGCCAGCAGCTTTTGGGGCGACAGCCTCAACACTGAAGCTTTCTTT	CASSFWGDSLNTEAFF	-	TRBJ1-1	-	TRBV11-2
TGTGCCAGCAGTGCCCCCAGTGAGAAAGGCCCGCTGCAGCCCCAGCATTTT	CASSAPSEKGPLQPQHF	-	TRBJ1-5	-	TRBV27
TGCAGTGCTAGAGTTCCTCCGACAGGGGTAATTCATGGTCAAGAGACCCAGTACTTC	CSARVPPTGVIHGQETQYF	few	TRBJ2-5	TRBD1	TRBV20-1
TGCGCCAGCAGCGATCTCAACCGGGGGGCGAACACTGAAGCTTTCTTT	CASSDLNRGANTEAFF	few	TRBJ1-1	-	TRBV5-1
TGCGCCAGCAGCCGAGGGACTCGCACTGAAGCTTTCTTT	CASSRGTRTEAFF	few	TRBJ1-1	-	TRBV4-1
TGCGCCACCGAAGGGACTAGCGGGGGTATAGATACGCAGTATTTT	CATEGTSGGIDTQYF	-	TRBJ2-3	TRBD2	TRBV10-2
TGTGCCAGCAGTTACCCATCATACGATTCTAGCACAGATACGCAGTATTTT	CASSYPSYDSSTDTQYF	-	TRBJ2-3	-	TRBV6-6
TGTGCCAGCTACACACTTAATGAGCAGTTCTTC	CASYTLNEQFF	-	TRBJ2-1	-	TRBV6-5
TGTGCCAGCAGTGGTTTAAACACAATGAACACTGAAGCTTTCTTT	CASSGLNTMNTEAFF	medium-sized	TRBJ1-1	-	TRBV6-1
TGTGCCAGCAGCCCATCGCTAGCGGGGGGCTTCAATGAGCAGTTCTTC	CASSPSLAGGFNEQFF	few	TRBJ2-1	TRBD2	TRBV11-3
TGTGCCAGCAGCATGCAGGGGACAACCAACAATGAGCAGTTCTTC	CASSMQGTTNNEQFF	few	TRBJ2-1	-	TRBV7-6
TGTGCCAGTAATGAAGGTAGTAATCGTCCTGAAGCTTTCTTT	CASNEGSNRPEAFF	few	TRBJ1-1	-	TRBV19
TGTGCCAGCCAAAGCGGGGGGGACAATGAGCAGTTCTTC	CASQSGGDNEQFF	few	TRBJ2-1	TRBD2	TRBV6-5
TGTGCCAGCAGCCTCCTCGGGTCAGGGGCCGCAGATACGCAGTATTTT	CASSLLGSGAADTQYF	few	TRBJ2-3	-	TRBV27
TGTGCCAGCAGCGCCGGGACAGGGTTGGGGGATACGCAGTATTTT	CASSAGTGLGDTQYF	-	TRBJ2-3	TRBD1	TRBV5-6
TGTGCCAGCAGTGGGCCGACAGGTTGGGACTATGGCTACACCTTC	CASSGPTGWDYGYTF	few	TRBJ1-2	-	TRBV25-1
TGTGCCACCAGTGATTTTGGGACAGGGGGAGTGGAGCAGTACTTC	CATSDFGTGGVEQYF	few	TRBJ2-7	TRBD1	TRBV24-1
TGTGCCAGTACGGGACAGGGGAATGAGCAGTTCTTC	CASTGQGNEQFF	many	TRBJ2-1	TRBD1	TRBV27
TGTGCCAGTAGTATTTCCCTAGCGGGGGGCGATACGCAGTATTTT	CASSISLAGGDTQYF	-	TRBJ2-3	TRBD2	TRBV19
TGTGCCAGGAAAAAGAGGACAGGGGGCCCCTACGAGCAGTACTTC	CARKKRTGGPYEQYF	-	TRBJ2-7	TRBD1	TRBV7-8
TGTGCCAGCAGGGGTCGGACTGAAGCTTTCTTT	CASRGRTEAFF	few	TRBJ1-1	-	TRBV2
TGCAGCGTTGTAGACAGTAGCACTGAAGCTTTCTTT	CSVVDSSTEAFF	-	TRBJ1-1	-	TRBV29-1
TGTGCCAGCAGTACTCCAGGGGTGGTCGGGGAGCTGTTTTTT	CASSTPGVVGELFF	-	TRBJ2-2	-	TRBV12-3/TRBV12-4
TGTGCCAGCAGTTTGGGTAGTTCTAACTATGGCTACACCTTC	CASSLGSSNYGYTF	few	TRBJ1-2	-	TRBV12-3/TRBV12-4
TGTGCCAGCAGTCTGCTGAAGGCGGTCTACAATGAGCAGTTCTTC	CASSLLKAVYNEQFF	few	TRBJ2-1	-	TRBV27
TGTGCCAGCAGCCAAGATACTCTGGTATCTGAAGCTTTCTTT	CASSQDTLVSEAFF	once	TRBJ1-1	-	TRBV14
TGTGCCACCAGCAGAGATGACAGGGAGGCTGAAGCTTTCTTT	CATSRDDREAEAFF	few	TRBJ1-1	TRBD1	TRBV15
TGTGCCTGGAGACGGGGATGGACAGATACGCAGTATTTT	CAWRRGWTDTQYF	-	TRBJ2-3	-	TRBV7-9
TGTGCCAGCAGCCACGAGCCGGGGGGCTGGTATGGCTACACCTTC	CASSHEPGGWYGYTF	many	TRBJ1-2	-	TRBV7-8
TGTGCCAGCAGTTACTCGACGTTCCCGAACACTGAAGCTTTCTTT	CASSYSTFPNTEAFF	few	TRBJ1-1	-	TRBV6-5
TGTGCCATCTCTACCGAACGAGGCATGTTCACTGAAGCTTTCTTT	CAISTERGMFTEAFF	-	TRBJ1-1	-	TRBV6-1
TGCAGCGTTGCGACAGGGTCCATGAACACTGAAGCTTTCTTT	CSVATGSMNTEAFF	-	TRBJ1-1	TRBD1	TRBV29-1
TGTGCCAGCAGTTACTTGAACATAAGGGGTACTGAGGGGCAAGAGACCCAGTACTTC	CASSYLNIRGTEGQETQYF	-	TRBJ2-5	-	TRBV6-5
TGTGCCAGCAGTTACTCGCCAGGGGAAGAGACCCAGTACTTC	CASSYSPGEETQYF	-	TRBJ2-5	-	TRBV6-6
TGTGCCAGCACGAAGCGGGGGGGCCAAGAGACCCAGTACTTC	CASTKRGGQETQYF	few	TRBJ2-5	TRBD2	TRBV6-2/TRBV6-3
TGTGCCATCAGCATAGCGGGGGGTATAGATACGCAGTATTTT	CAISIAGGIDTQYF	-	TRBJ2-3	TRBD2	TRBV10-3
TGTGCCAGCAGGGCATCGCTCCCCACTAACTATGGCTACACCTTC	CASRASLPTNYGYTF	-	TRBJ1-2	-	TRBV2
TGTGCCAGCAGCTTAGGAGGGACAGCAGTCTATGGCTACACCTTC	CASSLGGTAVYGYTF	few	TRBJ1-2	TRBD1	TRBV7-4